The 9 T cell receptor beta chains reported below all come from one sample, sequenced in a study of T-cell reconstitution after alpha-beta-depleted transplantation in children. Unique molecular identifiers were incorporated when the TCRbeta library was constructed. Using its own MiXCR run on the PCR reads, TCRdb lists one record per CDR3 protein. The table lists around 300,000 distinct CDR3 sequences, 11% of them singletons, with around 24% in the top ten. The sample here was peripheral blood, taken 180 days after TCRalphabeta/CD19-depleted stem cell transplant. These receptors all come from a male patient aged 2-15 years who had a stem cell transplant for chronic granulomatous disease, so the T cells may come from the graft donor.

This clonotype was observed at least ten times. V is TRBV29-1 and J is TRBJ2-4; the D is unclear. CDR1 and CDR2 from the germline V gene are SQVTM and ANQGSEA. This CDR3 has 13 residues. V was cut by 7 bases and J by 3 bases, with 13 bases left in between. CDR3: CSAVEENKNIQYF. CDR3 sequence (DNA): TGCAGCGCTGTAGAGGAAAACAAAAACATTCAGTACTTC.

At least ten counts were recorded for this clonotype. The rearrangement links TRBV5-1 to TRBJ1-1; D is unresolved. Trimming left V 5 bases short and J 0 bases short, with 11 bases between. CDR1 is SGHRS, CDR2 YFSETQ, per germline. The CDR3 loop spans 14 amino acids. CDR3 amino acids: CASRAHPMNTEAFF. In DNA, the CDR3 is TGCGCCAGCAGGGCACATCCTATGAACACTGAAGCTTTCTTT.

Details on this clonotype: It may be a read error: a sequence one base away is much more abundant. This chain joins TRBV4-2 and TRBJ2-7; 8 positions agree with TRBD2. Germline CDR1 reads LGHNA; CDR2 reads YNFKEQ. V gave up 8 bases and J gave up 2 bases; unmatched junction bases: 8. This CDR3 spans 14 amino acids. CDR3 DNA: TGTGCCAGCGGCCCCGGGGGGGTTACCTACGAGCAGTACTTC. Amino acid sequence: CASGPGGVTYEQYF.

This clonotype was seen many times. This chain links TRBV7-9 with TRBJ2-3; TRBD2 matches at 7 bases. This CDR3 region has 12 residues. With V trimmed by 11 bases and J by 3 bases, 5 bases remained unmatched. Germline values: CDR1 SEHNR, CDR2 FQNEAQ (reference sequence). CDR3 sequence (DNA): TGTGCCGCACGGGAGGCTACAGATACGCAGTATTTT. Translation: CAAREATDTQYF.

This clonotype was seen many times. The chain recombines TRBV7-2 with TRBJ2-7, with D unresolved. Germline V CDR1 and CDR2: SGHTA, FQGNSA. With 4 bases removed from V and 7 bases from J, the gap between germline ends came to 14 bases. The CDR3 covers 13 residues. CDR3 amino acids: CASSYPHLGEQYF. CDR3 DNA sequence: TGTGCCAGCAGCTATCCTCACTTGGGGGAGCAGTACTTC. The complete variable domain, with remaining parts taken from reference TRBV7-2 and TRBJ2-7, reads GAGVSQSPSNKVTEKGKDVELRCDPISGHTALYWYRQSLGQGLEFLIYFQGNSAPDKSGLPSDRFSAERTGGSVSTLTIQRTQQEDSAVYLCASSYPHLGEQYFGPGTRLTVT.

This clonotype has ten or more counts. This chain uses TRBV5-6 with TRBJ1-4; TRBD1 is a possible D gene (6 bases). Looked up from germline, CDR1 is SGHDT and CDR2 is YYEEEE. The CDR3 is made up of 16 amino acids. The V end was cut by 2 bases, the J end by 7 bases, with 18 bases between. The CDR3 coding sequence is TGTGCCAGCAGCTTTCATCCCAGGGGCGCTGGTGAAAAACTGTTTTTT. Translated, it gives CASSFHPRGAGEKLFF.

This clonotype appeared many times. V usage is TRBV11-2 and J usage is TRBJ2-7; 10 nucleotides align to TRBD1. The CDR3 totals 15 residues. Per the germline V gene, CDR1 is SGHAT and CDR2 is FQNNGV. J was trimmed by 4 bases and V by 3 bases; bases with no gene match: 6. The CDR3 bases are TGTGCCAGCAGCTTTGGGACAGGGGAAGTATACGAGCAGTACTTC. It is translated as CASSFGTGEVYEQYF.

This clonotype was observed many times. The V gene is TRBV5-1, the J gene TRBJ1-2, with 9 bases that match TRBD1. CDR1 and CDR2 from the germline V gene are SGHRS and YFSETQ. The ends lost 5 bases at V and 8 bases at J; junction bases unmatched: 10. The CDR3 has 14 amino acids. The CDR3 is CASRHPGQGVGYTF. CDR3 nucleotides: TGCGCCAGCAGACACCCGGGACAGGGAGTCGGCTACACCTTC.

This clonotype was found many times. The chain combines TRBV20-1 with TRBJ2-3; 12 nucleotides align to TRBD2. CDR3 size: 16 residues. With 0 bases clipped from V and 4 bases from J, the junction kept 5 bases outside the gene matches. Germline V lookup: CDR1 DFQATT, CDR2 SNEGSKA (reference sequence). DNA for the CDR3: TGCAGTGCTAGAGAATGGACTAGCGGGGTGGCAGATACGCAGTATTTT. Translated, it gives CSAREWTSGVADTQYF.